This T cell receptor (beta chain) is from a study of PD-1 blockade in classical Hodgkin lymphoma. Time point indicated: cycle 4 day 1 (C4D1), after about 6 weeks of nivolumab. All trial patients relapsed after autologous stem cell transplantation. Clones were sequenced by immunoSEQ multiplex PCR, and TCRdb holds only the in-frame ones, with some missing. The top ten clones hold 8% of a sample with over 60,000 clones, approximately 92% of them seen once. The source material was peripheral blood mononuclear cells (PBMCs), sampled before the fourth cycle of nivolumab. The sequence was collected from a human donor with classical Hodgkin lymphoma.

The CDR3 reads CASRPRRSTGTSGGSYNEQFF. CDR3 nucleotide sequence: TGTGCCAGCAGACCTAGGCGCAGCACCGGGACTAGCGGAGGCTCCTACAATGAGCAGTTCTTC. The chain combines TRBV28 with TRBJ2-1, with 11 bases aligning to TRBD2. Trimming removed 6 bases from V and 0 bases from J; junction bases left unmatched: 19. The CDR3 is 21 amino acids. Germline V gives CDR1 MDHEN, CDR2 SYDVKM.